This record looks at one T cell receptor beta chain sequence and its context. Antigen: not known. Time point defined: late sampling 161 to 241 days after vaccination in a few convalescent patients. The treatment was: approximately 10-day PBMC culture with coronavirus spike peptide pools or control peptides (ViraFEST assay). T cells were expanded with peptide pools, and expanded clonotypes were identified by TCR sequencing. In this cohort, PCR tests turned positive between March and December 2020, predating US Alpha, Beta and Delta variants. The data belong to a study of vaccination and CD4 T cells after COVID-19. Oncomine TCR Beta short-read sequencing was applied to DNA from cultured CD4+ T cells. MiXCR, run by TCRdb on the PCR reads, gives a single entry per CDR3 protein. This sample carries 15,000 to 20,000 distinct CDR3 sequences, around 50% of them seen once, and the ten largest clones take about 16%.

Between the trimmed V and J ends, which lost 3 bases and 5 bases, there was a span of 13 bases. Germline assignment: CDR1 MNHNS and CDR2 SASEGT. The CDR3 totals 14 residues. The origin of this receptor is a human donor who had recovered from COVID-19. The source was CD4+ T cells from blood, cultured in vitro, collected about 7 months after SARS-CoV-2 vaccination. The rearrangement uses TRBV6-1 and TRBJ1-1; D is uncertain. The CDR3, as DNA: TGTGCCAGCAGTGAGGGTCGGGAAAGTACTGAAGCTTTCTTT. Translating gives CASSEGRESTEAFF.